A single sample is the source of the 2 T cell receptor beta chains below, sequenced in a study of cytomegalovirus exposure and HLA in healthy donors listed by TCRdb under 2017. Library method: the immunoSEQ multiplex PCR assay. A mixture of 60 forward primers for TCR Vbeta segments and 13 reverse primers for TCR Jbeta segments was used in the multiplex PCR. TCRdb obtained this table from immuneACCESS and retained in-frame rearrangements with V and J assigned. These tables miss some clones; where compared with another copy, unresolved V genes account for less than half of the shortfall, and the remainder is unexplained. The sample table contains about 130,000 clones; only one count was recorded for around 63% of them. Clones ranked in the top ten supply under 2% of the sample. What was sequenced was PBMCs. The origin of the receptors is a human donor in good health.

Remarks on this clone: A junction end diverges from the germline sequence, so it may reflect a read error. The rearrangement uses TRBV9 and TRBJ2-5, with D possibly TRBD1 on 6 matching bases. There are 15 residues in the CDR3. Germline V lookup: CDR1 SGDLS, CDR2 YYNGEE. The CDR3: CASGVGAGAKETQYF. The CDR3, as DNA: TGTGCCAGCGGCGTAGGTGCAGGGGCTAAAGAGACCCAGTACTTC.

This chain joins TRBV7-3 and TRBJ2-3, with 7 bases that match TRBD1. The germline V gene has CDR1 SGHTA and CDR2 FQGTGA. V gave up 5 bases and J gave up 6 bases; unmatched junction bases: 5. The CDR3 consists of 13 residues. Here the CDR3 DNA reads TGTGCCAGCAGCGATTCAGGGGGTGATACGCAGTATTTT. Protein: CASSDSGGDTQYF.